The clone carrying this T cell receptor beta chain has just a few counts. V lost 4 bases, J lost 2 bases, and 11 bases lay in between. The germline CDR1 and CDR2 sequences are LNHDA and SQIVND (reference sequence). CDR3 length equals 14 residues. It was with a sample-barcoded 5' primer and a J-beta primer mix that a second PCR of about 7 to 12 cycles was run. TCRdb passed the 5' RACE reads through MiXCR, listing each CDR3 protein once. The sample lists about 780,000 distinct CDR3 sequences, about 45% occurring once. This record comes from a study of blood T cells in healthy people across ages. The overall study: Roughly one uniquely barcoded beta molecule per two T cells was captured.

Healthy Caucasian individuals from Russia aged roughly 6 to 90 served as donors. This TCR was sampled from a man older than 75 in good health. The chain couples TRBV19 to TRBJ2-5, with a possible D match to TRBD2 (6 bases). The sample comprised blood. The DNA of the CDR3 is TGTGCCAGTAGTACTGGGGACTCTCAAGAGACCCAGTACTTC. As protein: CASSTGDSQETQYF.